Presented here are 7 T cell receptor beta chains from one specimen sequenced in a study of cytomegalovirus exposure and HLA in healthy donors. Using immunoSEQ multiplex PCR, the repertoire was profiled, and TCRdb retains in-frame clones only, with some absent. The sample carries about 340,000 clones, roughly 85% recorded once. Material: PBMCs. The receptor set was obtained from a woman between 18 and 30 years old in good health and CMV-seronegative.

This clone was seen more than once but under ten times. The chain employs TRBV5-1 and TRBJ2-6, with a tentative D call TRBD1 (5 bases). Germline CDR1 SGHRS, CDR2 YFSETQ. CDR3 length: 15 residues. Deletions cut 4 bases from V and 1 base from J, with 9 bases between. For the CDR3, the DNA is TGCGCCAGCAGCCCCCAGGGTTCTGGGGCCAACGTCCTGACTTTC. It translates to CASSPQGSGANVLTF.

CDR3 DNA: TGTGCCAGCAGCTTAGATCTGGGGGACAACGGGTTCTTC. Translated, it gives CASSLDLGDNGFF. The chain combines TRBV11-2 with TRBJ2-1; possible D gene TRBD1, 6 bases. V lost 0 bases to trimming and J lost 15 bases, with 15 bases between them. Germline V lookup: CDR1 SGHAT, CDR2 FQNNGV. This CDR3 spans 13 amino acids.

This sequence joins TRBV27 and TRBJ2-5, with a possible D match to TRBD2 (6 bases). The CDR3 contains 17 residues. In germline, CDR1 is MNHEY, CDR2 SMNVEV (reference sequence). The V end lost 4 bases, the J end lost 3 bases, and 21 bases lay between the germline ends. The CDR3 sequence: CASSYYPHLGGEETQYF. The DNA for the CDR3 is TGTGCCAGCAGTTATTACCCACACCTTGGCGGGGAAGAGACCCAGTACTTC.

The V call is TRBV11-2, the J call TRBJ2-7; the D gene is possibly TRBD2 (6 bases). CDR3 length: 15 residues. With 4 bases removed from V and 7 bases from J, the gap between germline ends came to 20 bases. Germline V gene data show CDR1 as SGHAT and CDR2 as FQNNGV. The CDR3 loop reads CASSSTRGRAGEQYF. The CDR3, as DNA: TGTGCCAGCAGCTCGACGCGGGGCAGGGCGGGGGAGCAGTACTTC.

J is TRBJ1-5 and V is TRBV27; 7 bases are a match to TRBD1. The germline gives CDR1 MNHEY, CDR2 SMNVEV (reference sequence). V gave up 8 bases and J gave up 6 bases; unmatched junction bases: 10. There are 14 residues in the CDR3. The CDR3 nucleotides read TGTGCCAGCTCGTATCAGGGGGTAAGTCAGCCCCAGCATTTT. Translation gives CASSYQGVSQPQHF.

This chain connects TRBV19 to TRBJ1-2; a possible D gene is TRBD1 (6 bases). V lost 3 bases to trimming and J lost 0 bases, with 14 bases between them. CDR3 length: 16 amino acids. Germline V lookup: CDR1 LNHDA, CDR2 SQIVND (reference sequence). CDR3 loop: CASSMGAGSPNYGYTF. The CDR3 DNA sequence: TGTGCCAGTAGTATGGGGGCAGGGAGTCCTAACTATGGCTACACCTTC.

The chain carries TRBV6-1 and TRBJ2-7; D is ambiguous. Germline CDR1 and CDR2: MNHNS and SASEGT. The CDR3 length is 14 residues. V lost 0 bases and J lost 0, with 6 bases in between. The CDR3 DNA reads TGTGCCAGCAGTGAAGCTTTATACTCCTACGAGCAGTACTTC. Translation gives CASSEALYSYEQYF.